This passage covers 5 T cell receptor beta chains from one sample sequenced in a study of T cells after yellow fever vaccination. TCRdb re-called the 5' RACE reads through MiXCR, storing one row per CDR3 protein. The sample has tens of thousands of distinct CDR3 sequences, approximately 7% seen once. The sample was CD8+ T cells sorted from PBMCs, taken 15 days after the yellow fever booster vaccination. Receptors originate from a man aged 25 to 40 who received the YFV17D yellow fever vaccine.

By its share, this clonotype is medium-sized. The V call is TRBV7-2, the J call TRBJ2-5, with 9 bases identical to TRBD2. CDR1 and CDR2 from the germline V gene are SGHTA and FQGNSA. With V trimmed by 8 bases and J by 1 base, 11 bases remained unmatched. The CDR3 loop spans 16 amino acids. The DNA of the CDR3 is TGTGCCAGCGGACGGTTACTAGCGGGCCTCCAAGAGACCCAGTACTTC. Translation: CASGRLLAGLQETQYF.

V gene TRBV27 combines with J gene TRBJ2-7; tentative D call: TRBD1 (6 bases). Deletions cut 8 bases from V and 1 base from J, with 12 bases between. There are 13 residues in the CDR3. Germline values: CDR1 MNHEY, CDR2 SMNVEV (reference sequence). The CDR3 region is CASRRDNSYEQYF. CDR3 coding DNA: TGTGCCAGCCGCCGGGACAATTCCTACGAGCAGTACTTC.

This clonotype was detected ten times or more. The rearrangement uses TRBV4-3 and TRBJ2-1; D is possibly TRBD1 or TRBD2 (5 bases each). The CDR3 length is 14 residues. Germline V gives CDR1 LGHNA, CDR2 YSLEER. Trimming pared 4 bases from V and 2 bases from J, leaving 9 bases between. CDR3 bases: TGCGCCAGCAGCCTGCTGGGGGCCTACAATGAGCAGTTCTTC. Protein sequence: CASSLLGAYNEQFF.

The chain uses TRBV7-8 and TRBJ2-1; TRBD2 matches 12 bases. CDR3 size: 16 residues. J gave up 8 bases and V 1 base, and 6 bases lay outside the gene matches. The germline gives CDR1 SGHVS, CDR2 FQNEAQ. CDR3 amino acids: CASSLGTSGVVYEQFF. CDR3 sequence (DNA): TGTGCCAGCAGCTTAGGGACTAGCGGGGTCGTTTATGAGCAGTTCTTC.

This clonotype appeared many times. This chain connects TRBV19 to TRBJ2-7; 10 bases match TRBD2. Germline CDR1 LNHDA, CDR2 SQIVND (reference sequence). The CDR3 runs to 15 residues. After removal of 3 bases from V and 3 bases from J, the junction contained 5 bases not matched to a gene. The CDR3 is CASSIGASGSYEQYF. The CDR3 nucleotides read TGTGCCAGTAGTATCGGCGCTAGCGGGAGCTACGAGCAGTACTTC.